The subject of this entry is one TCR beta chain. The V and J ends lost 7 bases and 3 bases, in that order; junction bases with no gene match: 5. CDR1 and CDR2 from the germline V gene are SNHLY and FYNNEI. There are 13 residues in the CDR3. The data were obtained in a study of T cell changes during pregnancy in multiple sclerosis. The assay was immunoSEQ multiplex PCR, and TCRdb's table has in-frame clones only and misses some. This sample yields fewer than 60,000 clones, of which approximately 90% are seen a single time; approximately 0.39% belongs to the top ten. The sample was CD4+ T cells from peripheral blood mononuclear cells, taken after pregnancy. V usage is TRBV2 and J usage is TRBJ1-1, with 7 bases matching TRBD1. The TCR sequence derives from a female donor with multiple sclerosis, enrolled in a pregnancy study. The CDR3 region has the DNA TGTGCCAGCAAGGGGGCACTGTACACTGAAGCTTTCTTT. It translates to CASKGALYTEAFF.